These 31 T cell receptor beta chains came from one sample sequenced in a study of T cells after yellow fever vaccination. A single record per CDR3 protein comes from TCRdb applying MiXCR to the 5' RACE reads. The sample lists hundreds of thousands of distinct CDR3 sequences, 21% occurring once. The sample in question was PBMCs, obtained about 21 days after the first yellow fever vaccination. Source of these receptors: a man younger than 30 who received the YFV17D yellow fever vaccine.

This clonotype was observed a handful of times. The genes are TRBV28 and TRBJ1-5, with 9 nucleotides matching TRBD1. CDR1 is MDHEN and CDR2 is SYDVKM in the germline V gene. V lost 5 bases to trimming and J lost 6 bases; unmatched junction nucleotides: 8. The CDR3 sequence is 15 residues long. The CDR3 here is CASSQPGQGGQPQHF. The CDR3, as DNA: TGTGCCAGCAGTCAACCGGGACAGGGCGGTCAGCCCCAGCATTTT.

As concerns this clonotype: One end of the junction varies from germline; a read error may be responsible. The chain recombines TRBV12-3 or TRBV12-4 with TRBJ1-5; possible D gene TRBD1, 5 bases. CDR3 size: 12 residues. The CDR3 reads CSSSFPRGPQHF. The CDR3 DNA reads as TGTTCCAGCAGTTTCCCGAGGGGGCCCCAGCATTTT.

This chain uses TRBV18 with TRBJ2-5; possibly TRBD1 for D (6 bases). V was trimmed by 2 bases and J by 4 bases, leaving 17 bases between them. Germline V gene data show CDR1 as KGHSH and CDR2 as LQKENI. The CDR3 loop spans 16 amino acids. The CDR3 sequence: CASSPNAQGIGETQYF. DNA of the CDR3: TGTGCCAGCTCACCAAATGCACAGGGCATCGGAGAGACCCAGTACTTC.

This clonotype was seen ten or more times. The chain uses TRBV5-1 and TRBJ1-1; D might be TRBD1 (5 bases). The germline V gene encodes CDR1 SGHRS and CDR2 YFSETQ. V lost 0 bases and J lost 0, with 12 bases in between. The CDR3 contains 16 residues. This CDR3 is CASSLDSQVMNTEAFF. The CDR3 DNA reads TGCGCCAGCAGCTTGGACTCACAGGTAATGAACACTGAAGCTTTCTTT.

This chain joins TRBV28 and TRBJ2-4, with D possibly being TRBD2 (5 bases). This CDR3 has 14 residues. V shed 3 bases and J shed 6 bases, with 12 bases lying between them. Germline lookup yields CDR1 MDHEN and CDR2 SYDVKM. This CDR3 reads CASSLGQEVNIQYF. The CDR3 nucleotides are TGTGCCAGCAGTTTGGGTCAGGAGGTAAACATTCAGTACTTC.

The rearrangement links TRBV7-9 to TRBJ1-2, with 9 bases matching TRBD1. CDR1 and CDR2 (germline): SEHNR, FQNEAQ (reference sequence). CDR3 size: 15 residues. V trimming: 4 bases; J trimming: 2 bases; junction bases outside the gene matches: 5. CDR3 loop: CASSSGDRVNYGYTF. CDR3 coding DNA: TGTGCCAGCAGCTCAGGGGACAGGGTAAACTATGGCTACACCTTC.

The chain employs TRBV9 and TRBJ2-2; 9 positions agree with TRBD2. Germline V gene sequence: CDR1 SGDLS, CDR2 YYNGEE. CDR3 length equals 14 residues. Trimming cost V 3 bases and J 7 bases; bases outside gene matches: 4. The CDR3 reads CASSAAGGRGELFF. The CDR3 DNA reads as TGTGCCAGCAGCGCCGCGGGGGGGCGCGGGGAGCTGTTTTTT. Together with reference TRBV9 and TRBJ2-2, the CDR3 gives the full variable domain: DSGVTQTPKHLITATGQRVTLRCSPRSGDLSVYWYQQSLDQGLQFLIQYYNGEERAKGNILERFSAQQFPDLHSELNLSSLELGDSALYFCASSAAGGRGELFFGEGSRLTVL.

The chain carries TRBV4-1 and TRBJ2-2, with a possible D match to TRBD2 (7 bases). The V end was cut by 0 bases, the J end by 9 bases, with 20 bases between. From germline, CDR1 is MGHRA and CDR2 YSYEKL. The CDR3 has 17 amino acids. The CDR3 sequence: CASSQEGSRGGWRELFF. The CDR3 coding sequence is TGCGCCAGCAGCCAAGAAGGGTCGAGGGGGGGCTGGCGGGAGCTGTTTTTT.

The chain has TRBV19 and TRBJ1-5; the D is unclear. CDR3 size: 12 residues. V shed 3 bases and J shed 7 bases, with 7 bases lying between them. Germline V CDR1 and CDR2: LNHDA, SQIVND (reference sequence). The CDR3 DNA is TGTGCCAGTAGTATGCGTGGACAGCCCCAGCATTTT. This gives the protein CASSMRGQPQHF.

V is TRBV27 and J is TRBJ2-5; 7 bases are shared with TRBD1. Germline lookup yields CDR1 MNHEY and CDR2 SMNVEV (reference sequence). With V trimmed by 8 bases and J by 2 bases, 5 bases remained unmatched. CDR3 size: 13 residues. CDR3 amino acids: CASGDRAQETQYF. CDR3 nucleotides: TGTGCCAGCGGCGACAGGGCACAAGAGACCCAGTACTTC.

This clonotype was observed many times. The chain recombines TRBV20-1 with TRBJ1-5, with 7 bases fitting TRBD1. V shed 3 bases and J 4 bases; nucleotides not matched to a gene: 9. Germline CDR1 is DFQATT and CDR2 is SNEGSKA (reference sequence). This CDR3 comprises 15 residues. The chain's CDR3 is CSASSATGWNQPQHF. CDR3 DNA sequence: TGCAGTGCTAGTTCGGCGACAGGGTGGAATCAGCCCCAGCATTTT.

This clonotype was recorded a few times. The V and J genes are TRBV6-1 and TRBJ2-7, with TRBD2 matching 7 bases. V lost 7 bases and J lost 2; bases outside the gene matches: 8. This CDR3 has 14 amino acids. Germline lookup yields CDR1 MNHNS and CDR2 SASEGT. CDR3 DNA sequence: TGTGCCAGCACCTCGGGAGGCGGGGCCTACGAGCAGTACTTC. This translates into CASTSGGGAYEQYF.

This clonotype was counted between two and nine times. The J gene is TRBJ1-1, the V gene TRBV20-1, with a possible D match to TRBD1 (6 bases). Looked up from germline, CDR1 is DFQATT and CDR2 is SNEGSKA (reference sequence). The V gene lost 0 bases and the J gene lost 3 bases, with 11 bases spanning the gap. The CDR3 runs 14 residues. This chain's CDR3 is CSARDPTGHTEAFF. The CDR3 nucleotides are TGCAGTGCTAGAGATCCTACAGGGCACACTGAAGCTTTCTTT.

This clonotype was counted between two and nine times. This sequence joins TRBV12-3 or TRBV12-4 and TRBJ1-5; D remains ambiguous. Trimming took off 7 bases at V and 3 bases at J, with 10 bases between the two ends. This CDR3 is 13 amino acids long. For the CDR3, the DNA is TGTGCCAGCACCTCGGGATACAATCAGCCCCAGCATTTT. Translated: CASTSGYNQPQHF.

This clonotype was detected a few times. V and J are TRBV20-1 and TRBJ2-1; 7 bases map to TRBD1. V lost 3 bases and J lost 3; bases outside the gene matches: 5. This CDR3 contains 14 residues. CDR1 is DFQATT, CDR2 SNEGSKA, per germline (reference sequence). CDR3 bases: TGCAGTGCTAGCGACAGGGTTCTCTACAATGAGCAGTTCTTC. It is translated as CSASDRVLYNEQFF.

The chain uses TRBV20-1 and TRBJ2-2; D might be TRBD2 (6 bases). Germline V gene lookup returns CDR1 DFQATT and CDR2 SNEGSKA (reference sequence). Trimming took off 6 bases at V and 9 bases at J, with 17 bases between the two ends. CDR3 length: 13 amino acids. CDR3 nucleotides: TGCAGTGCAGGGACTGGGGGATCCCGGGAGCTGTTTTTT. Translated, it gives CSAGTGGSRELFF.

In its sample, this clonotype was seen a few times. This chain links TRBV12-3 or TRBV12-4 with TRBJ1-2; 9 positions match TRBD1. J lost 6 bases, V lost 4 bases, and 6 bases had no gene match. The length of the CDR3 is 14 residues. CDR3 DNA: TGTGCCAGCAGTTCGGGACAGGGAGGAGATGGCTACACCTTC. It translates to CASSSGQGGDGYTF.

The chain is built from TRBV27 and TRBJ2-4, with 9 bases aligning to TRBD1. Germline values: CDR1 MNHEY, CDR2 SMNVEV (reference sequence). This CDR3 has 19 amino acids. V lost 5 bases, J lost 0 bases, and 14 bases stayed unmatched. The CDR3 bases are TGTGCCAGCAGTAAAGGGACAGGGCCGCTACCGATAGCCAAAAACATTCAGTACTTC. This encodes CASSKGTGPLPIAKNIQYF.

This chain connects TRBV18 to TRBJ1-1; no clear D gene. The V end was cut by 2 bases, the J end by 0 bases, with 16 bases between. The CDR3 has 17 residues. The germline gives CDR1 KGHSH, CDR2 LQKENI. CDR3 in amino acids: CASSPMGTPTMNTEAFF. For the CDR3, the DNA is TGTGCCAGCTCACCAATGGGAACACCGACCATGAACACTGAAGCTTTCTTT.

This clonotype was seen only a few times. The chain is built from TRBV10-3 and TRBJ1-1; TRBD1 is a possible D gene (5 bases). Per germline, CDR1 ENHRY and CDR2 SYGVKD. The CDR3 has 14 amino acids. The V and J ends lost 6 bases and 0 bases respectively, with 11 bases between them. The CDR3 protein is CAISGTYLNTEAFF. In nucleotides, the CDR3 is TGTGCCATCAGCGGGACGTACTTGAACACTGAAGCTTTCTTT.

This sequence joins TRBV5-8 and TRBJ2-6, with D perhaps matching TRBD1 (6 bases). CDR3 length: 17 amino acids. Germline CDR1 reads SGHTS; CDR2 reads YDEGEE. V lost 4 bases and J lost 0, with 14 bases in between. This CDR3 reads CASSPQGQSSGANVLTF. For the CDR3, the DNA is TGTGCCAGCAGCCCCCAGGGGCAGAGCTCTGGGGCCAACGTCCTGACTTTC.

This clonotype was detected only a few times. V is TRBV9 and J is TRBJ1-1, with D perhaps TRBD1 (5 bases). Germline V lookup: CDR1 SGDLS, CDR2 YYNGEE. This CDR3 is 13 amino acids long. Between the trimmed V and J ends, which lost 2 bases and 7 bases, there was a span of 12 bases. The CDR3 here is CASSVGETVEAFF. The CDR3 DNA is TGTGCCAGCAGCGTTGGGGAGACAGTTGAAGCTTTCTTT.

The chain joins TRBV7-3 to TRBJ2-2; 7 nucleotides agree with TRBD1. Germline CDR1 reads SGHTA; CDR2 reads FQGTGA. CDR3 length: 20 amino acids. V lost 0 bases to trimming and J lost 0 bases; unmatched junction nucleotides: 13. The CDR3 DNA reads TGTGCCAGCAGCTTAACAGGGGGCCAAGGACTGACTTCGAACACCGGGGAGCTGTTTTTT. The encoded protein is CASSLTGGQGLTSNTGELFF.

This clonotype occurred a few times. The chain is built from TRBV19 and TRBJ2-5; D assignment may be TRBD1 or TRBD2 (5 bases each). Trimming took off 2 bases at V and 7 bases at J, with 20 bases between the two ends. In germline, CDR1 is LNHDA, CDR2 SQIVND (reference sequence). The CDR3 totals 16 residues. CDR3 DNA: TGTGCCAGTAGTATAAACTGGGCCGGGGCCACAGGGACCCAGTACTTC. It is translated as CASSINWAGATGTQYF.

This clonotype came up a few times. The CDR3 DNA follows: TGTGCCAGCAGTTACCTCGCAGACCGTAATGAAAAACTGTTTTTT. Translation: CASSYLADRNEKLFF. This chain links TRBV6-2 or TRBV6-3 with TRBJ1-4; D not certain. The CDR3 runs 15 residues. Trimming pared 2 bases from V and 4 bases from J, leaving 11 bases between. CDR1 and CDR2 (germline): MNHEY, SVGEGT.

This clonotype was observed a few times. This chain joins TRBV15 and TRBJ2-7; D is tentatively TRBD1 or TRBD2 (5 bases each). V lost 0 bases and J 2 bases, leaving 11 bases between the germline ends. The CDR3 loop spans 15 amino acids. Germline CDR1 reads LNHNV; CDR2 reads YYDKDF (reference sequence). The CDR3 DNA is TGTGCCACCAGCAGAGATGGTGGGGGTGCCTACGAGCAGTACTTC. Translated, it gives CATSRDGGGAYEQYF.

The gene calls are TRBV12-3 or TRBV12-4 and TRBJ1-2; D is unclear. The V gene lost 3 bases and the J gene lost 3 bases, with 17 bases spanning the gap. This CDR3 region has 16 residues. The chain's CDR3 is CASSFPGRVLHYGYTF. CDR3 coding DNA: TGTGCCAGCAGTTTTCCAGGAAGAGTTCTCCACTATGGCTACACCTTC.

This clonotype was observed a few times. The chain is built from TRBV6-5 and TRBJ2-7, with D perhaps given as TRBD1 or TRBD2 (5 bases each). This CDR3 is built from 12 residues. V was trimmed by 2 bases and J by 7 bases, leaving 9 bases between them. The germline gives CDR1 MNHEY, CDR2 SVGAGI. The DNA of the CDR3 is TGTGCCAGCAGTTACGCTGGGGGAGAGCAGTACTTC. Translated, it gives CASSYAGGEQYF.

The rearrangement uses TRBV9 and TRBJ2-2; D tentatively reads TRBD1 or TRBD2 (5 bases each). The CDR3 length is 16 residues. Trimming removed 0 bases at V and 0 bases at J, with 9 bases between. Germline V gene data show CDR1 as SGDLS and CDR2 as YYNGEE. The CDR3 spells CASSVERGPNTGELFF. The CDR3 coding sequence is TGTGCCAGCAGCGTAGAGAGGGGCCCGAACACCGGGGAGCTGTTTTTT.

A word on this clonotype: A much larger clone lies one base from this, so it may be a read error. CDR3 in amino acids: CACSINRAGEGETQYF. The CDR3 nucleotides read TGTGCCTGCAGCATAAACCGAGCGGGGGAAGGAGAGACCCAGTACTTC. The rearrangement uses TRBV7-2 and TRBJ2-5; 8 nucleotides match TRBD2. Germline loops: CDR1 SGHTA, CDR2 FQGNSA. CDR3 length: 16 residues.

This clonotype was seen only a few times. The chain employs TRBV9 and TRBJ1-1; no firm D call. V was cut by 5 bases and J by 5 bases, with 13 bases left in between. The CDR3 is 13 residues long. The germline CDR1 and CDR2 sequences are SGDLS and YYNGEE. DNA for the CDR3: TGTGCCAGCAGACCTATGGATGGGACTGAAGCTTTCTTT. It yields the protein CASRPMDGTEAFF. The full variable domain, completed using reference TRBV9 and TRBJ1-1, is DSGVTQTPKHLITATGQRVTLRCSPRSGDLSVYWYQQSLDQGLQFLIQYYNGEERAKGNILERFSAQQFPDLHSELNLSSLELGDSALYFCASRPMDGTEAFFGQGTRLTVV.